Here is one T cell receptor beta chain with its context. This specimen comes from a study of blood T cell repertoires in COVID-19. Germline V CDR1 and CDR2: SGHDT, YYEEEE. The CDR3 spans 12 residues. V was trimmed by 2 bases and J by 13 bases, leaving 12 bases between them. The data were produced by immunoSEQ multiplex PCR, yet TCRdb's version contains in-frame clones alone and is incomplete. The table has some 450,000 clones, over 85% seen once. The sample taken for sequencing was peripheral blood. The chain recombines TRBV5-6 with TRBJ1-4, with a tentative D call TRBD1 (6 bases). This TCR was recovered from a man aged 18 to 29 with COVID-19, enrolled during active disease. The CDR3 reads CASSFTGHGLFF. The CDR3 nucleotides are TGTGCCAGCAGCTTTACAGGGCACGGACTGTTTTTT.